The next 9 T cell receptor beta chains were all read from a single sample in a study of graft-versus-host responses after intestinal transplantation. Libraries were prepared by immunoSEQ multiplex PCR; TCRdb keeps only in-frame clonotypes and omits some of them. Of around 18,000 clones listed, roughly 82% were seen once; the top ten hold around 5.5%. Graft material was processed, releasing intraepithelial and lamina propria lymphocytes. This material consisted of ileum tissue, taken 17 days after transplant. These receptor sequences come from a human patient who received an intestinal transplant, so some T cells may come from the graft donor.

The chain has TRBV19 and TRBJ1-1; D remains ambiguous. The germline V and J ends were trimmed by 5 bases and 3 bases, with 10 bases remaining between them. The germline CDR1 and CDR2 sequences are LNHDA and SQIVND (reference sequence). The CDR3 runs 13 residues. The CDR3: CASSARSYTEAFF. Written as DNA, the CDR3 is TGTGCCAGTAGTGCCAGGTCCTACACTGAAGCTTTCTTT.

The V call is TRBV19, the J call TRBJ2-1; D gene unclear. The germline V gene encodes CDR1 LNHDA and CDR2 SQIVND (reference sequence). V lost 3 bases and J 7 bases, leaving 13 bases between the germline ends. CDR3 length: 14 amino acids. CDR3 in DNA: TGTGCCAGTAGTATCCTCGCCGTTGGTAATGAGCAGTTCTTC. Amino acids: CASSILAVGNEQFF. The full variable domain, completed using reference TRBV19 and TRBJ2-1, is DGGITQSPKYLFRKEGQNVTLSCEQNLNHDAMYWYRQDPGQGLRLIYYSQIVNDFQKGDIAEGYSVSREKKESFPLTVTSAQKNPTAFYLCASSILAVGNEQFFGPGTRLTVL.

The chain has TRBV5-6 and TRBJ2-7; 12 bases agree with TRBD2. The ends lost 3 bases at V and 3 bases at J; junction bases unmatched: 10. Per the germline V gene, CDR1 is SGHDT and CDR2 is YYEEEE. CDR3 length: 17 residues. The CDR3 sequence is CASSWGLAGGPGYEQYF. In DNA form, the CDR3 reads TGTGCCAGCAGCTGGGGGCTAGCGGGAGGGCCGGGCTACGAGCAGTACTTC.

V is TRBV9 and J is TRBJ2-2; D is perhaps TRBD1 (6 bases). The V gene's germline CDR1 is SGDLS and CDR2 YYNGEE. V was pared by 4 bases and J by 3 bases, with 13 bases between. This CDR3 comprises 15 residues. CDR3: CASSLQGTHTGELFF. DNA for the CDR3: TGTGCCAGCAGCCTACAGGGAACCCACACCGGGGAGCTGTTTTTT.

The CDR3 loop is CASSLLYNEQFF. CDR3 nucleotides: TGTGCCAGCAGTTTACTATACAATGAGCAGTTCTTC. The chain employs TRBV28 and TRBJ2-1; D ambiguous. The germline V and J ends were trimmed by 2 bases and 4 bases, with 3 bases remaining between them. The germline CDR1 and CDR2 sequences are MDHEN and SYDVKM. CDR3 length: 12 amino acids. Drawing the rest from reference TRBV28 and TRBJ2-1, the complete variable domain is DVKVTQSSRYLVKRTGEKVFLECVQDMDHENMFWYRQDPGLGLRLIYFSYDVKMKEKGDIPEGYSVSREKKERFSLILESASTNQTSMYLCASSLLYNEQFFGPGTRLTVL.

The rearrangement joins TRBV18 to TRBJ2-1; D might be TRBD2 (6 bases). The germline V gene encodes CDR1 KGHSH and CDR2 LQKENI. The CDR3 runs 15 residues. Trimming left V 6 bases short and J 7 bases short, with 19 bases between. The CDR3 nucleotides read TGTGCCAGCTCTCTCCGGAGGGCCTGGGGGAATGAGCAGTTCTTC. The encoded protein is CASSLRRAWGNEQFF.

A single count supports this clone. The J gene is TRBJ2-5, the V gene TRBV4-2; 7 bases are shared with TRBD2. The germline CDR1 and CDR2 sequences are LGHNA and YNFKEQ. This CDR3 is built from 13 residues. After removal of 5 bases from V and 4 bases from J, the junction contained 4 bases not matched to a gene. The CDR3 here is CASSWGGRETQYF. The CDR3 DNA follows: TGTGCCAGCAGCTGGGGGGGGAGAGAGACCCAGTACTTC.

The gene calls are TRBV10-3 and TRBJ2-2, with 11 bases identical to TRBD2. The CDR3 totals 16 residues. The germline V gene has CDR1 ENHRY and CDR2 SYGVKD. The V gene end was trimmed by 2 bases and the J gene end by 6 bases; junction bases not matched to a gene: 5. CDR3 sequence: CAISEQTSGVSGELFF. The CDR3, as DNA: TGTGCCATCAGTGAGCAGACTAGCGGGGTTTCCGGGGAGCTGTTTTTT.

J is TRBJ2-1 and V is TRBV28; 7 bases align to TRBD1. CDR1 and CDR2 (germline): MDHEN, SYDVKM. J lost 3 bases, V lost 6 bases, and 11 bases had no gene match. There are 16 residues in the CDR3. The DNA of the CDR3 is TGTGCCAGCAGCCCTGGGACAGCTTTTCGCTACAATGAGCAGTTCTTC. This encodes CASSPGTAFRYNEQFF.